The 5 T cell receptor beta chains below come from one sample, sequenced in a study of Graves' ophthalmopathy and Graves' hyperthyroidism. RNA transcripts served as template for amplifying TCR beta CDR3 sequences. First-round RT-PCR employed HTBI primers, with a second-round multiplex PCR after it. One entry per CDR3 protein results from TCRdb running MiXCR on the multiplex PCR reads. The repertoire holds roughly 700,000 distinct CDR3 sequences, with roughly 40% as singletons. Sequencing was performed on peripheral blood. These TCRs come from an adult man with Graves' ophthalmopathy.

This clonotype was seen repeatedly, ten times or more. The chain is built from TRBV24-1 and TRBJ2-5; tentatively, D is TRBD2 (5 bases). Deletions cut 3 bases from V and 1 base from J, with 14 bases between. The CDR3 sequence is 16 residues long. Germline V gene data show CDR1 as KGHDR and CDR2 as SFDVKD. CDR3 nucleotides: TGTGCCACCAGTGATCCAGCGGAAAGTTTCCAAGAGACCCAGTACTTC. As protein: CATSDPAESFQETQYF.

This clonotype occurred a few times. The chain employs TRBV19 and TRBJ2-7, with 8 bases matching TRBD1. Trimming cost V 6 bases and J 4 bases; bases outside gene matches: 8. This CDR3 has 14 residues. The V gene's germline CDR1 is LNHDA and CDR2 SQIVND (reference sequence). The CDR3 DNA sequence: TGTGCCAGTAGCACAGGGGGAAGGAATTACGAGCAGTACTTC. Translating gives CASSTGGRNYEQYF.

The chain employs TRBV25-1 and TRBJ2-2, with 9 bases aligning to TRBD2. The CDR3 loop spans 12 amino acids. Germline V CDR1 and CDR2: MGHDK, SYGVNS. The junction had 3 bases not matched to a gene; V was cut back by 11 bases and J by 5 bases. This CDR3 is CAPGLATGELFF. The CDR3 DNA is TGTGCCCCGGGACTAGCAACCGGGGAGCTGTTTTTT.

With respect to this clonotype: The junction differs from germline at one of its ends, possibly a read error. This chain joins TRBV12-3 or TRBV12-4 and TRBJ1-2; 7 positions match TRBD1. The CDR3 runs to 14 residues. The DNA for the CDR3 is TGTGCCAACAGTGACAGGGCAACTAACTATGGCTACACCTTC. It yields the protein CANSDRATNYGYTF.

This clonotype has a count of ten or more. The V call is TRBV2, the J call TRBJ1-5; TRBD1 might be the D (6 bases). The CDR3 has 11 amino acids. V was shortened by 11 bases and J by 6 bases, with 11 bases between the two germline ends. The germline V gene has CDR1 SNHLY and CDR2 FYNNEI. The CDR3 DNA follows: TGTGCCTCGGGGGCCGGTCAGCCCCAGCATTTT. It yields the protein CASGAGQPQHF.